This record covers a single T cell receptor beta chain. Its antigen is as yet unknown. The data derive from a study of T cell responses to AZD1222 COVID-19 vaccine. Study findings and constraints: There were mostly white British donors and more females than males, and clonal diversity was possibly underestimated. Regions 160-218 and 743-854 dominated among vaccine-associated CD4 TCRs spanning spike.

Using immunoSEQ multiplex PCR, the repertoire was profiled, and TCRdb retains in-frame clones only, with some absent. The repertoire includes 140,000 to 150,000 clones, 90% to 95% of them detected once, and around 3.8% sits in the top ten. Germline V lookup: CDR1 KGHSH, CDR2 LQKENI. This CDR3 contains 15 residues. Trimming took 3 bases from V and 5 from J, leaving 17 bases between them. The clonotype was recovered from an adult who received the AZD1222 COVID-19 vaccine. The rearrangement joins TRBV18 to TRBJ2-7, with D possibly being TRBD1 (6 bases). Material: peripheral blood, obtained 28 days after the second AZD1222 dose. CDR3 bases: TGTGCCAGCTCACCGGGCGTCGGACAGATGGACGAGCAGTACTTC. It specifies CASSPGVGQMDEQYF.